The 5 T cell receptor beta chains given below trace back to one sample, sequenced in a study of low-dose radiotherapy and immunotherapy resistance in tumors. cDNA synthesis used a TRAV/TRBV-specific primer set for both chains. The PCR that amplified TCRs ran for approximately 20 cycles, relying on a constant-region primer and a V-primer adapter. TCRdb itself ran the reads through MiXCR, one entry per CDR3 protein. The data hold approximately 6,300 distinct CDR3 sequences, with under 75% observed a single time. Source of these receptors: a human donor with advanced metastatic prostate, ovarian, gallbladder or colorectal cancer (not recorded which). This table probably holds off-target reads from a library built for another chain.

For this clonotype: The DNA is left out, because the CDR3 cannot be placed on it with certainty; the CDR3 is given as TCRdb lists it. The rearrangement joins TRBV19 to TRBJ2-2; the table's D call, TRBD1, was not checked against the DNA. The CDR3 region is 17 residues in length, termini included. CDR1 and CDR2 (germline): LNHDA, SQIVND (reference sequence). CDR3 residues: CASTSGHLLANTGELFF.

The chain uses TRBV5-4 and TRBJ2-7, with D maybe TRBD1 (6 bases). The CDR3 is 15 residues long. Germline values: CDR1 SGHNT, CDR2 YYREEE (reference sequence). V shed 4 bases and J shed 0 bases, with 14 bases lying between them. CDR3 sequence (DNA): TGTGCCAGCAGCCCCTCTCGACAGGACTCCTACGAGCAGTACTTC. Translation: CASSPSRQDSYEQYF.

This chain's CDR3 is CASSPPGGEEKLFF. CDR3 bases: TGCGCCAGCAGCCCCCCGGGGGGGGAGGAAAAACTGTTTTTT. The V and J genes are TRBV5-1 and TRBJ1-4, with D tentatively TRBD1 (5 bases). V was shortened by 4 bases and J by 8 bases, with 15 bases between the two germline ends. Germline CDR1 reads SGHRS; CDR2 reads YFSETQ. The CDR3 covers 14 residues. The whole variable domain, filled in from reference TRBV5-1 and TRBJ1-4, reads KAGVTQTPRYLIKTRGQQVTLSCSPISGHRSVSWYQQTPGQGLQFLFEYFSETQRNKGNFPGRFSGRQFSNSRSEMNVSTLELGDSALYLCASSPPGGEEKLFFGSGTQLSVL.

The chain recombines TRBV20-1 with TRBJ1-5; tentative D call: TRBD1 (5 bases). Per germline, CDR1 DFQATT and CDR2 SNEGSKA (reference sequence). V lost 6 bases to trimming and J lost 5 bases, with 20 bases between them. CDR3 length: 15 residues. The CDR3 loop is CSAPGPLGGHQPQHF. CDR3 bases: TGCAGTGCGCCCGGGCCCCTCGGGGGACATCAGCCCCAGCATTTT.

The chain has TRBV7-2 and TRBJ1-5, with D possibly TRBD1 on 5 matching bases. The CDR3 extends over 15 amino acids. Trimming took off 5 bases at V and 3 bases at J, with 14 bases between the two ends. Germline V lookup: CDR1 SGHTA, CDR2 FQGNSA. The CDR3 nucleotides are TGTGCCAGCAGCCCCCCGATAGGGGACAATCAGCCCCAGCATTTT. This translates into CASSPPIGDNQPQHF.